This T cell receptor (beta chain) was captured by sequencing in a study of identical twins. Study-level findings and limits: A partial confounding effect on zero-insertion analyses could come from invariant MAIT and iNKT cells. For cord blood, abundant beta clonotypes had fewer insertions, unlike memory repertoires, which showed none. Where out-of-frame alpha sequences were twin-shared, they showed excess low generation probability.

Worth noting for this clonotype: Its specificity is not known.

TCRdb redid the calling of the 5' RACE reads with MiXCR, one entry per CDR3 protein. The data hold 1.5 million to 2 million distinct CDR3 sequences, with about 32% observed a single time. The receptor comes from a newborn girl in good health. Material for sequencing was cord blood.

The DNA of the CDR3 is TGCAGCGGACAGGTCGGGAGCAATCAGCCCCAGCATTTT. Its translation: CSGQVGSNQPQHF. The V and J genes are TRBV20-1 and TRBJ1-5; 7 bases line up with TRBD1. The CDR3 has 13 residues. Germline values: CDR1 DFQATT, CDR2 SNEGSKA (reference sequence).